These 25 T cell receptor beta chains share one sample of origin, sequenced in a study of blood T cell repertoires in COVID-19. Produced via immunoSEQ multiplex PCR; TCRdb's table is partial and in-frame only. The sample contains about 170,000 clones, about 82% of which appear only once. Sequencing was carried out using peripheral blood. All receptors derive from a man over 45 with active or convalescent COVID-19.

The chain uses TRBV5-3 and TRBJ1-2, with D possibly TRBD1 on 6 matching bases. TRBV5-3 is an ORF; its function is uncertain. V lost 4 bases and J lost 8, with 15 bases in between. This CDR3 region has 13 residues. As DNA, the CDR3 is TGTGCCAGAAGCAACTGCGGGGGGCCCGGCTACACCTTC. Translated, it gives CARSNCGGPGYTF.

The chain uses TRBV15 and TRBJ1-2; possibly TRBD1 for D (6 bases). This CDR3 has 15 amino acids. CDR1 LNHNV and CDR2 YYDKDF come from the germline V gene (reference sequence). V lost 0 bases and J 8 bases, leaving 16 bases between the germline ends. CDR3 amino acids: CATSRERGRVDGYTF. CDR3 sequence (DNA): TGTGCCACCAGCAGAGAGCGGGGGCGCGTTGACGGCTACACCTTC.

J is TRBJ2-1 and V is TRBV6-1, with a weak D call TRBD1 (6 bases). Deletions cut 4 bases from V and 0 bases from J, with 19 bases between. This CDR3 is built from 18 residues. Germline CDR1 is MNHNS and CDR2 is SASEGT. The CDR3 region is CASSANPQGPSSYNEQFF. The CDR3 nucleotides read TGTGCCAGCAGTGCAAACCCACAGGGCCCCAGCTCCTACAATGAGCAGTTCTTC.

The chain employs TRBV7-8 and TRBJ2-5, with D tentatively TRBD2 (5 bases). There are 13 residues in the CDR3. V lost 4 bases, J lost 2 bases, and 8 bases lay in between. The germline V gene has CDR1 SGHVS and CDR2 FQNEAQ. CDR3 residues: CASSSDLQETQYF. DNA of the CDR3: TGTGCCAGCAGCTCGGACTTACAAGAGACCCAGTACTTC. Full variable domain (rest looked up from reference TRBV7-8 and TRBJ2-5): GAGVSQSPRYKVAKRGQDVALRCDPISGHVSLFWYQQALGQGPEFLTYFQNEAQLDKSGLPSDRFFAERPEGSVSTLKIQRTQQEDSAVYLCASSSDLQETQYFGPGTRLLVL.

This chain uses TRBV9 with TRBJ2-2, with a tentative D call TRBD2 (5 bases). The germline V gene encodes CDR1 SGDLS and CDR2 YYNGEE. The germline V and J ends were trimmed by 4 bases and 7 bases, with 14 bases remaining between them. CDR3 size: 14 residues. This CDR3 reads CASSLAPGGGELFF. Here the CDR3 DNA reads TGTGCCAGCAGCTTAGCCCCCGGAGGCGGGGAGCTGTTTTTT.

J is TRBJ2-4 and V is TRBV28, with 7 bases aligning to TRBD1. J lost 9 bases, V lost 5 bases, and 7 bases had no gene match. The germline gives CDR1 MDHEN, CDR2 SYDVKM. There are 13 residues in the CDR3. CDR3 sequence (DNA): TGTGCCAGCAGTGACAGGGTTCGGACCATTCAGTACTTC. Amino acid sequence: CASSDRVRTIQYF.

The chain has TRBV10-3 and TRBJ2-2; the D gene is possibly TRBD2 (5 bases). Germline lookup yields CDR1 ENHRY and CDR2 SYGVKD. Trimming removed 2 bases from V and 3 bases from J, with 10 bases in between. There are 15 residues in the CDR3. Here the CDR3 reads CAISEILEDTGELFF. In DNA form, the CDR3 reads TGTGCCATCAGTGAGATACTAGAAGACACCGGGGAGCTGTTTTTT.

V gene TRBV19 combines with J gene TRBJ2-2, with 9 bases that match TRBD2. Germline lookup yields CDR1 LNHDA and CDR2 SQIVND (reference sequence). Trimming cost V 4 bases and J 3 bases; bases outside gene matches: 12. CDR3 length: 18 amino acids. CDR3 sequence reads: CASSNLPGAGGYTGELFF. CDR3 DNA sequence: TGTGCCAGTAGTAACCTCCCGGGGGCGGGGGGGTACACCGGGGAGCTGTTTTTT.

The chain is built from TRBV28 and TRBJ1-2, with D perhaps TRBD1 (6 bases). With 7 bases removed from V and 6 bases from J, the gap between germline ends came to 21 bases. CDR1 and CDR2 from the germline V gene are MDHEN and SYDVKM. The CDR3 runs to 15 residues. The CDR3 loop reads CASIGRGMVIDGYTF. CDR3 coding DNA: TGTGCCAGCATTGGCAGGGGAATGGTAATCGATGGCTACACCTTC.

In this sample, this clone turned up once. This sequence joins TRBV16 and TRBJ1-2; D is undetermined. Germline CDR1 and CDR2: KGHSY and FQNENV. The V and J ends lost 0 bases and 7 bases respectively, with 15 bases between them. The CDR3 runs 15 residues. The chain's CDR3 is CASSQSARKNGGYTF. CDR3 bases: TGTGCCAGCAGCCAATCCGCGAGGAAGAATGGTGGCTACACCTTC.

The V call is TRBV4-3, the J call TRBJ2-1; D perhaps matches TRBD2 (6 bases). This CDR3 has 14 amino acids. Trimming stripped 2 bases from V and 2 bases from J, with 7 bases between. Germline loops: CDR1 LGHNA, CDR2 YSLEER. The CDR3, as DNA: TGCGCCAGCAGCCAATGGGGGGCCTACAATGAGCAGTTCTTC. Protein: CASSQWGAYNEQFF.

CDR3: CASSASGATDTQYF. In DNA, the CDR3 is TGTGCCAGCTCAGCTAGCGGGGCCACAGATACGCAGTATTTT. This chain links TRBV18 with TRBJ2-3; TRBD2 aligns across 9 bases. The germline gives CDR1 KGHSH, CDR2 LQKENI. V dropped 5 bases and J dropped 2; count of bases not matched to a gene: 2. This CDR3 region has 14 residues.

The rearrangement joins TRBV11-2 to TRBJ2-3; D perhaps matches TRBD2 (5 bases). The CDR3 covers 15 residues. Germline V gene lookup returns CDR1 SGHAT and CDR2 FQNNGV. V dropped 5 bases and J dropped 6 bases, with 18 bases sitting between them. The CDR3 loop reads CASSPLLEVRDTQYF. The CDR3 DNA is TGTGCCAGCAGCCCATTACTAGAAGTAAGGGATACGCAGTATTTT.

This clone has a handful of counts. The V gene is TRBV6-2 or TRBV6-3, the J gene TRBJ1-5, with D possibly TRBD1 on 6 matching bases. V was trimmed by 4 bases and J by 3 bases, leaving 16 bases between them. This CDR3 contains 16 residues. Germline V gene lookup returns CDR1 MNHEY and CDR2 SVGEGT. CDR3 sequence reads: CASSWGGGPLNQPQHF. The CDR3 nucleotides are TGTGCCAGCAGTTGGGGGGGCGGACCGCTCAATCAGCCCCAGCATTTT.

The chain joins TRBV7-3 to TRBJ1-2; 7 bases are shared with TRBD1. The CDR3 has 14 amino acids. V was pared by 5 bases and J by 7 bases, with 10 bases of the junction left unmatched. Germline V gene sequence: CDR1 SGHTA, CDR2 FQGTGA. The CDR3 spells CASSIHDRVFGYTF. The DNA of the CDR3 is TGTGCCAGCAGCATACACGACAGGGTGTTTGGCTACACCTTC. The full variable domain, completed using reference TRBV7-3 and TRBJ1-2, is GAGVSQTPSNKVTEKGKYVELRCDPISGHTALYWYRQSLGQGPEFLIYFQGTGAADDSGLPNDRFFAVRPEGSVSTLKIQRTERGDSAVYLCASSIHDRVFGYTFGSGTRLTVV.

The genes are TRBV7-6 and TRBJ1-6; 7 nucleotides align to TRBD1. Germline CDR1 is SGHVS and CDR2 is FNYEAQ. CDR3 length equals 18 residues. The junction had 14 bases not matched to a gene; V was cut back by 2 bases and J by 7 bases. The CDR3 sequence is CASSLRPSGGDSNSPLHF. The CDR3 nucleotides read TGTGCCAGCAGCTTACGGCCCTCGGGGGGGGACAGCAATTCACCCCTCCACTTT.

The chain links TRBV3-1 (or the pseudogene TRBV3-2) to TRBJ1-1; TRBD1 aligns across 8 bases. Unmatched junction bases numbered 8, after V lost 1 base and J lost 4 bases. Germline CDR1 LGHDT, CDR2 YNNKEL (reference sequence). This CDR3 has 16 residues. In DNA, the CDR3 is TGTGCCAGCAGCCAAGGACAGGGGTCTCTGTTCACTGAAGCTTTCTTT. Translation: CASSQGQGSLFTEAFF.

The chain couples TRBV7-9 to TRBJ2-7, with 9 bases fitting TRBD1. CDR3 size: 14 residues. Germline V gene data show CDR1 as SEHNR and CDR2 as FQNEAQ (reference sequence). The trim removed 6 bases at V and 6 bases at J, leaving 9 bases unmatched. The CDR3 sequence is CASRLGTGLGEQYF. Here the CDR3 DNA reads TGTGCCAGCAGACTAGGGACAGGGCTCGGCGAGCAGTACTTC.

This clone was recorded once. CDR3 protein: CASSLRQGNNAQHF. In DNA form, the CDR3 reads TGTGCCAGCAGTCTGAGACAGGGCAATAATGCCCAGCATTTT. V and J are TRBV27 and TRBJ1-5, with 7 bases lining up with TRBD1. Germline CDR1 and CDR2: MNHEY and SMNVEV (reference sequence). J gave up 11 bases and V 5 bases, and 12 bases lay outside the gene matches. The length of the CDR3 is 14 residues.

The chain uses TRBV4-3 and TRBJ2-5; the D gene is possibly TRBD2 (6 bases). This CDR3 has 12 amino acids. Germline V gene sequence: CDR1 LGHNA, CDR2 YSLEER. V was trimmed by 1 base and J by 7 bases, leaving 7 bases between them. As DNA, the CDR3 is TGCGCCAGCAGCCAAGGGAGGGGGACCCAGTACTTC. Residues: CASSQGRGTQYF.

The J gene is TRBJ2-2, the V gene TRBV5-4, with D unresolved. The ends were cut back, 0 bases at V and 1 base at J, with 10 bases in the middle. This CDR3 has 16 amino acids. Germline CDR1 reads SGHNT; CDR2 reads YYREEE (reference sequence). The CDR3 region has the DNA TGTGCCAGCAGCTTGGCAGGTACTGGGAACACCGGGGAGCTGTTTTTT. It is translated as CASSLAGTGNTGELFF. Supplemented by reference TRBV5-4 and TRBJ2-2, the full variable domain reads ETGVTQSPTHLIKTRGQQVTLRCSSQSGHNTVSWYQQALGQGPQFIFQYYREEENGRGNFPPRFSGLQFPNYSSELNVNALELDDSALYLCASSLAGTGNTGELFFGEGSRLTVL.

The chain employs TRBV29-1 and TRBJ2-7; 8 nucleotides agree with TRBD1. Germline lookup yields CDR1 SQVTM and CDR2 ANQGSEA. The V segment lost 6 bases and the J segment 8 bases; nucleotides outside the gene matches: 6. This CDR3 comprises 11 residues. The CDR3 reads CSVADRDKQYF. In nucleotides, the CDR3 is TGCAGCGTCGCGGACAGGGATAAGCAGTACTTC.

This clone was counted once. The chain recombines TRBV6-1 with TRBJ2-3; weak D call: TRBD2 (6 bases). Germline V gives CDR1 MNHNS, CDR2 SASEGT. The CDR3 is 16 amino acids. The ends were cut back, 2 bases at V and 2 bases at J, with 14 bases in the middle. The CDR3 DNA is TGTGCCAGCAGTGAATGGTCGGGGGTCTCCACAGATACGCAGTATTTT. Residues: CASSEWSGVSTDTQYF.

The chain is built from TRBV19 and TRBJ1-1; TRBD1 might be the D (5 bases). The CDR3 length is 11 residues. V was clipped by 5 bases and J by 7 bases, with 8 bases between them. Germline loops: CDR1 LNHDA, CDR2 SQIVND (reference sequence). The CDR3 loop is CASSAGLEAFF. CDR3 DNA sequence: TGTGCCAGTAGTGCGGGACTTGAAGCTTTCTTT.

The chain joins TRBV28 to TRBJ1-4, with TRBD1 matching 7 bases. This CDR3 contains 14 residues. V gave up 2 bases and J gave up 7 bases; unmatched junction bases: 4. Germline V CDR1 and CDR2: MDHEN, SYDVKM. The CDR3 sequence is CASSLRTGVEKLFF. The CDR3 DNA is TGTGCCAGCAGTTTACGTACAGGGGTTGAAAAACTGTTTTTT.